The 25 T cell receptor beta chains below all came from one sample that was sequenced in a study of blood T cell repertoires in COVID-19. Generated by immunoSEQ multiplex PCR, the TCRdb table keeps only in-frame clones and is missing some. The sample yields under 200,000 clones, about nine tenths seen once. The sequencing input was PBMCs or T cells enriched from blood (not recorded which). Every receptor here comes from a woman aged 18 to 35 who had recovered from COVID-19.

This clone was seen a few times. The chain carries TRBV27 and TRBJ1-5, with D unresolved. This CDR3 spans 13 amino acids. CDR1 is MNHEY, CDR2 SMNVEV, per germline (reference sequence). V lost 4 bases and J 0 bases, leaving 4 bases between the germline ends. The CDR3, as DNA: TGTGCCAGCAGTTCTTATAGCAATCAGCCCCAGCATTTT. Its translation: CASSSYSNQPQHF.

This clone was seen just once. In DNA, the CDR3 is TGTGCCTGGAGTCCAGGGCGCTACGAGCAGTACTTC. Amino acid sequence: CAWSPGRYEQYF. This chain connects TRBV30 to TRBJ2-7; D is possibly TRBD1 (5 bases). Trimming removed 2 bases at V and 3 bases at J, with 8 bases between. CDR3 length: 12 residues. CDR1 and CDR2 (germline): GTSNPN, SVGIG (reference sequence).

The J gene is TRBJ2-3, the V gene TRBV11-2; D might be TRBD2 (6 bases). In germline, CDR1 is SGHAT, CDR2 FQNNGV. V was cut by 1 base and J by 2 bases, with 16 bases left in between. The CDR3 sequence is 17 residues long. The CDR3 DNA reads TGTGCCAGCAGCTTAGGTCCGTACCAGCGGGTCACAGATACGCAGTATTTT. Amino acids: CASSLGPYQRVTDTQYF.

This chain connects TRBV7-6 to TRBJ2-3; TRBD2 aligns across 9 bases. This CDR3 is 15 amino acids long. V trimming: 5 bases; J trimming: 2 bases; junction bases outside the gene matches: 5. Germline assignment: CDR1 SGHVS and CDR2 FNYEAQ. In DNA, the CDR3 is TGTGCCAGCAGCCCCCTAGCGGGGTTCACAGATACGCAGTATTTT. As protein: CASSPLAGFTDTQYF.

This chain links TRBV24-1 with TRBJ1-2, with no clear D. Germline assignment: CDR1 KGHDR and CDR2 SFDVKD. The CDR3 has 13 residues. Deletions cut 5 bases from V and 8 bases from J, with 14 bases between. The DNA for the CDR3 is TGTGCCACCAGTGGCGACACCGCCAGCGGCTACACCTTC. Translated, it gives CATSGDTASGYTF.

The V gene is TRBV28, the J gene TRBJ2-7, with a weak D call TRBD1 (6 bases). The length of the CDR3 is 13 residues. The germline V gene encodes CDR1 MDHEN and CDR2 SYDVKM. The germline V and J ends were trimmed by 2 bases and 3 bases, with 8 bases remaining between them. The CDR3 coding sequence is TGTGCCAGCAGTTTAGGCAGGGGCTACGAGCAGTACTTC. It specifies CASSLGRGYEQYF.

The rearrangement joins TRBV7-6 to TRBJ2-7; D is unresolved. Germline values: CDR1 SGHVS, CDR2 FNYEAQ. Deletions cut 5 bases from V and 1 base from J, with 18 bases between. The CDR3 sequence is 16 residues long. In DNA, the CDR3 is TGTGCCAGCAGCGCCCAATCCGGGTTCCCTTCCTACGAGCAGTACTTC. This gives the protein CASSAQSGFPSYEQYF.

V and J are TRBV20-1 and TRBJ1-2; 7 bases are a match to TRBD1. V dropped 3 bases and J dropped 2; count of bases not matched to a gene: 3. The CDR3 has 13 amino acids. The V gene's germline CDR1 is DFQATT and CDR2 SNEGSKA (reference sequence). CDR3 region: CSASGTANYGYTF. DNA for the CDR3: TGCAGTGCTAGTGGGACAGCAAACTATGGCTACACCTTC.

The CDR3 DNA is TGTGCCAGCAGCTTCGACCAACTCAGGGACAGGGTCTATGGCTATGGCTACACCTTC. This encodes CASSFDQLRDRVYGYGYTF. The chain has TRBV5-5 and TRBJ1-2; 9 bases are a match to TRBD1. The CDR3 has 19 amino acids. V was pared by 2 bases and J by 4 bases, with 18 bases of the junction left unmatched. Germline CDR1 SGHKS, CDR2 YYEKEE (reference sequence).

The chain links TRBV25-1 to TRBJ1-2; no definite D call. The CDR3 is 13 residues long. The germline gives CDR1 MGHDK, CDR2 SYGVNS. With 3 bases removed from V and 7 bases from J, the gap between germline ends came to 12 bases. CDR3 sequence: CASSDQPVGGYTF. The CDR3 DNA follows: TGTGCCAGCAGTGACCAACCGGTCGGTGGCTACACCTTC.

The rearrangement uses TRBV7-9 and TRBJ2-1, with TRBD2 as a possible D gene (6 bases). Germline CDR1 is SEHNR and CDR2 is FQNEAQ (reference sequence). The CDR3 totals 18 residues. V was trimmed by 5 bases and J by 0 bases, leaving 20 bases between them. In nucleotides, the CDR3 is TGTGCCAGCAGCGCTCGTAATAGGGCGGGGAGCTCCTACAATGAGCAGTTCTTC. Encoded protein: CASSARNRAGSSYNEQFF.

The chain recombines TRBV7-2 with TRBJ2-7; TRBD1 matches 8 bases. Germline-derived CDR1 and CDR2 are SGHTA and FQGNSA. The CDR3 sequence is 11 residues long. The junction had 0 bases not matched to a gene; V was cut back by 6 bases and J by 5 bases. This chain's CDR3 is CASRQGDEQYF. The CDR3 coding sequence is TGTGCCAGCAGACAGGGGGACGAGCAGTACTTC.

The CDR3 spells CASRSSPGAVDTQYF. In nucleotides, the CDR3 is TGTGCAAGTCGCTCATCTCCGGGTGCAGTCGATACGCAGTATTTT. The chain recombines TRBV12-2 with TRBJ2-3; the table assigns TRBD2, which was not confirmed against the DNA. TRBV12-2 is assigned pseudogene status. CDR3 size: 15 residues.

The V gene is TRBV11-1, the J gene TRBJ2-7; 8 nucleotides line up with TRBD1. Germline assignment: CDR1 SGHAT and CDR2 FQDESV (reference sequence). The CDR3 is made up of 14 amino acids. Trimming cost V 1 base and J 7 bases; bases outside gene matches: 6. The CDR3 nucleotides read TGTGCCAGCAGCTTAGGCAGGGGGCTACGAGAGCAGTACTTC. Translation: CASSLGRGLREQYF.

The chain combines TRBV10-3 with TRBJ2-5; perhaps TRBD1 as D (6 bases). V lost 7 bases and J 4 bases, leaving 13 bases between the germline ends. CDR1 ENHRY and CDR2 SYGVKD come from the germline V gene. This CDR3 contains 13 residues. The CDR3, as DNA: TGTGCCATCAACACAGGGTTTCGAGAGACCCAGTACTTC. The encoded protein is CAINTGFRETQYF.

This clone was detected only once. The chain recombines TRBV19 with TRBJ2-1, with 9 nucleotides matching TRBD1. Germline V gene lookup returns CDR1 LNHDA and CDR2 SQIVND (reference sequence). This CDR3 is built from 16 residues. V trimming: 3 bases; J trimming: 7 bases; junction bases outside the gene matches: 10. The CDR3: CASSIRTGEVSNEQFF. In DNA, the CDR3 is TGTGCCAGTAGTATCAGGACAGGGGAGGTTAGTAATGAGCAGTTCTTC.

The DNA for the CDR3 is TGTGCCAGCAGCCCCGCCGGGACAGGGGTAACCGGGGAGCTGTTTTTT. Protein product: CASSPAGTGVTGELFF. The rearrangement uses TRBV28 and TRBJ2-2; 10 nucleotides line up with TRBD1. The ends lost 6 bases at V and 5 bases at J; junction bases unmatched: 9. This CDR3 region has 16 residues. Germline CDR1 is MDHEN and CDR2 is SYDVKM.

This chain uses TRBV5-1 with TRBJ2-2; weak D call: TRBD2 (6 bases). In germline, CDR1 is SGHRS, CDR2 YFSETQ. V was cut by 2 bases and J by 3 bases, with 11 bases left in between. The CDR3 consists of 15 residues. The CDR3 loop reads CASSFGGMDTGELFF. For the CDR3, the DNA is TGCGCCAGCAGCTTCGGCGGGATGGACACCGGGGAGCTGTTTTTT.

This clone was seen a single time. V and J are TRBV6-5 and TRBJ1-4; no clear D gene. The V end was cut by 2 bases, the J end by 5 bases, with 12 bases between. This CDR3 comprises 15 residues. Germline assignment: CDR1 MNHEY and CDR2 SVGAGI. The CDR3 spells CASSYRTGTNEKLFF. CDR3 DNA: TGTGCCAGCAGTTACCGAACGGGAACCAATGAAAAACTGTTTTTT.

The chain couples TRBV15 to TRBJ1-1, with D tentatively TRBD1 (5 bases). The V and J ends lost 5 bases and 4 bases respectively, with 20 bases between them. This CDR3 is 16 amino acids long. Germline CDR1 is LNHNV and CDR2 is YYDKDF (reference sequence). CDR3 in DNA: TGTGCCACCAGCTCCCGAATCCCAAGGGGTAGCACTGAAGCTTTCTTT. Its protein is CATSSRIPRGSTEAFF.

In nucleotides, the CDR3 is TGTGCCAGCAGTTCCTCCGGGACAGGTTTGAACACTGAAGCTTTCTTT. The encoded protein is CASSSSGTGLNTEAFF. The J gene is TRBJ1-1, the V gene TRBV6-5; 8 positions agree with TRBD1. In germline, CDR1 is MNHEY, CDR2 SVGAGI. There are 16 residues in the CDR3. The V segment lost 4 bases and the J segment 0 bases; nucleotides outside the gene matches: 7.

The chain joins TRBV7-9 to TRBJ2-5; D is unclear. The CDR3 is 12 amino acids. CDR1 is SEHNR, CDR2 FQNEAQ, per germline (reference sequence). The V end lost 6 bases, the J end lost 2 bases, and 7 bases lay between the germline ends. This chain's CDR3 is CASSRFQETQYF. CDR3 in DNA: TGTGCCAGCAGTCGGTTTCAAGAGACCCAGTACTTC.

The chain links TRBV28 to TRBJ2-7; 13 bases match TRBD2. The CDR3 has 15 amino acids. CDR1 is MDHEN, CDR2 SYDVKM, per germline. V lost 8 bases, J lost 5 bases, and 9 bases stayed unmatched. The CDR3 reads CASSPLAGGPNEQYF. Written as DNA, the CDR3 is TGTGCCAGCTCGCCACTAGCGGGAGGGCCTAACGAGCAGTACTTC.

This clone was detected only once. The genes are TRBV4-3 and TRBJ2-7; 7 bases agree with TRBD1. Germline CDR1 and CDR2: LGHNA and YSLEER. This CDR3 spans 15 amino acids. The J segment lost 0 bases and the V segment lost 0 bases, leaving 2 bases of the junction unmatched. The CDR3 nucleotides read TGCGCCAGCAGCCAAGAAGGGGACAGCTCCTACGAGCAGTACTTC. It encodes CASSQEGDSSYEQYF.

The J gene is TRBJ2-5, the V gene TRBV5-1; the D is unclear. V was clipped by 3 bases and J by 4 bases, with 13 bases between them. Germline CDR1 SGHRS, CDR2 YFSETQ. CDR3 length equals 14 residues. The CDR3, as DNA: TGCGCCAGCAGCTCGCTCCCCACTGGAGAGACCCAGTACTTC. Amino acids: CASSSLPTGETQYF.